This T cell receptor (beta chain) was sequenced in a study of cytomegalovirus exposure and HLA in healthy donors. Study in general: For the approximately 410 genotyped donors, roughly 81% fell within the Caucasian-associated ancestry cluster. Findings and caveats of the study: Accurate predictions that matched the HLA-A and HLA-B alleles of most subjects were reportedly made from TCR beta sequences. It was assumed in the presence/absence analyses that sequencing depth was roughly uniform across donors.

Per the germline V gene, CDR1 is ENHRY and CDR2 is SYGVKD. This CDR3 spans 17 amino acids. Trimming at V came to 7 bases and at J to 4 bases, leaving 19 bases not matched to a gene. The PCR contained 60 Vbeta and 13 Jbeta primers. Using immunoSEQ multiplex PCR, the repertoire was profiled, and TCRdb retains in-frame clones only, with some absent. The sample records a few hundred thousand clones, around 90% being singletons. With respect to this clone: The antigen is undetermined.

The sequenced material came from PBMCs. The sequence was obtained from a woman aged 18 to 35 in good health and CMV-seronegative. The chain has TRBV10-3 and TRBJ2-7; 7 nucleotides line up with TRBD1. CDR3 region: CAIMPNGFRDSAYEQYF. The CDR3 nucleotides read TGTGCCATCATGCCTAATGGTTTCCGGGACAGCGCATACGAGCAGTACTTC.